Listed here are 22 T cell receptor beta chains from one sample, sequenced in a study of metastatic and nonmetastatic thyroid tumors. Thyroid surgery was preceded by no treatment in any patient. From the PCR reads, TCRdb re-called clones with MiXCR. The table lists approximately 21,000 clones, more than 25% of them singletons, with 5.4% in the top ten. The sample comprised tumor tissue. Every receptor here comes from a female donor with papillary thyroid cancer or a benign thyroid nodule (not recorded which). Some clones in this sample may be carry-over from other donors' samples.

This clone has at least ten counts. This chain uses TRBV6-1 with TRBJ2-5; the D is unclear. This CDR3 region has 13 residues. Germline loops: CDR1 MNHNS, CDR2 SASEGT. V lost 6 bases, J lost 5 bases, and 13 bases lay in between. The CDR3 here is CASSRTPAETQYF. For the CDR3, the DNA is TGTGCCAGCAGCCGAACCCCGGCGGAGACCCAGTACTTC.

Comment on this clone: An end of the junction does not agree with germline; a read error may underlie this. This chain uses TRBV5-1 with TRBJ2-3, with 7 bases that match TRBD1. From germline, CDR1 is SGHRS and CDR2 YFSETQ. This CDR3 has 14 residues. The CDR3 here is CASSRDSQVDTQYF. CDR3 coding DNA: TGCGCCAGCAGTAGGGACAGCCAGGTAGATACTCAGTATTTT. The whole variable domain, remainder taken from reference TRBV5-1 and TRBJ2-3, is KAGVTQTPRYLIKTRGQQVTLSCSPISGHRSVSWYQQTPGQGLQFLFEYFSETQRNKGNFPGRFSGRQFSNSRSEMNVSTLELGDSALYLCASSRDSQVDTQYFGPGTRLTVL.

A few counts support this clone. The chain combines TRBV6-1 with TRBJ2-1; 10 bases fit TRBD2. Germline lookup yields CDR1 MNHNS and CDR2 SASEGT. J gave up 5 bases and V 6 bases, and 10 bases lay outside the gene matches. The CDR3 has 16 residues. This CDR3 is CASSSYGLADDNEQFF. DNA for the CDR3: TGTGCCAGCAGCTCCTATGGACTAGCGGATGACAATGAGCAGTTCTTC.

Many counts were recorded for this clone. V and J are TRBV19 and TRBJ1-2, with D unresolved. The germline V and J ends were trimmed by 5 bases and 0 bases, with 13 bases remaining between them. Germline CDR1 is LNHDA and CDR2 is SQIVND (reference sequence). CDR3 length equals 15 residues. The CDR3 DNA sequence: TGTGCCAGTAGTGCCTCAGCCGCCACTAACTATGGCTACACCTTC. Its protein is CASSASAATNYGYTF.

This clone was seen a handful of times. V and J are TRBV28 and TRBJ2-7; D is unresolved. Germline-derived CDR1 and CDR2 are MDHEN and SYDVKM. CDR3 size: 14 residues. V gave up 7 bases and J gave up 0 bases, with 13 bases separating them. The CDR3 DNA sequence: TGTGCCAGCATCCCCGACCCTCTCTCCTACGAGCAGTACTTC. The encoded protein is CASIPDPLSYEQYF.

This clone was seen a few times. A much more abundant neighbour one base away suggests this may be a read error. This chain connects TRBV28 to TRBJ1-2; tentatively, D is TRBD1 (5 bases). The CDR3 totals 14 residues. CDR1 and CDR2 (germline): MDHEN, SYDVKM. Trimming removed 7 bases at V and 4 bases at J, with 16 bases between. The DNA for the CDR3 is TGTGCCAGCATGAGCGCGGGACTGCGCTATGGCTACACCTTC. Amino acids: CASMSAGLRYGYTF.

V gene TRBV6-1 combines with J gene TRBJ2-1, with 8 bases aligning to TRBD1. Germline CDR1 is MNHNS and CDR2 is SASEGT. The CDR3 contains 15 residues. CDR3 loop: CDRSTQQGGYNEQFF. CDR3 coding DNA: TGTGACAGAAGCACCCAACAGGGGGGCTACAATGAGCAGTTCTTC.

This clone showed up many times. The rearrangement links TRBV20-1 to TRBJ1-5; D not resolved. The CDR3 spans 13 residues. Germline CDR1 and CDR2: DFQATT and SNEGSKA (reference sequence). The V gene lost 3 bases and the J gene lost 4 bases, with 10 bases spanning the gap. The CDR3 is CSASYGTNQPQHF. In DNA form, the CDR3 reads TGCAGTGCTAGCTATGGAACAAATCAGCCCCAGCATTTT.

The V call is TRBV20-1, the J call TRBJ2-7; D is ambiguous. Trimming removed 1 base from V and 2 bases from J, with 9 bases in between. Germline V gene lookup returns CDR1 DFQATT and CDR2 SNEGSKA (reference sequence). The CDR3 covers 13 residues. This chain's CDR3 is CSARGGKPYEQYF. The CDR3 nucleotides are TGCAGTGCTAGAGGTGGAAAACCCTACGAGCAGTACTTC.

The rearrangement uses TRBV6-1 and TRBJ2-3; D is unclear. This CDR3 is 15 amino acids long. Deletions cut 5 bases from V and 4 bases from J, with 16 bases between. Germline assignment: CDR1 MNHNS and CDR2 SASEGT. In DNA, the CDR3 is TGTGCCAGCAGTCCCCTCGGTACGTGCCCAGATACGCAGTATTTT. This translates into CASSPLGTCPDTQYF.

The rearrangement uses TRBV6-1 and TRBJ1-5, with D possibly TRBD1 on 6 matching bases. Trimming took 6 bases from V and 9 from J, leaving 18 bases between them. This CDR3 region has 14 residues. Germline V gene sequence: CDR1 MNHNS, CDR2 SASEGT. Written as DNA, the CDR3 is TGTGCCAGCAGCCCTGGCCCAGGGGAAATGCCCCAGCATTTT. Translating gives CASSPGPGEMPQHF.

This clone has a count of ten or more. The chain employs TRBV11-2 and TRBJ2-7; tentative D call: TRBD1 (5 bases). The CDR3 consists of 15 residues. Germline CDR1 reads SGHAT; CDR2 reads FQNNGV. The V gene lost 1 base and the J gene lost 7 bases, with 17 bases spanning the gap. The CDR3 coding sequence is TGTGCCAGCAGCTTAGCCTGGACAAACCCGGTGGAGCAGTACTTC. Protein product: CASSLAWTNPVEQYF.

This clone was counted ten times or more. V and J are TRBV7-2 and TRBJ1-1; tentative D call: TRBD1 (6 bases). The length of the CDR3 is 15 residues. The V end lost 0 bases, the J end lost 1 base, and 9 bases lay between the germline ends. Germline CDR1 and CDR2: SGHTA and FQGNSA. CDR3 in amino acids: CASSLAPQGNTEAFF. CDR3 in DNA: TGTGCCAGCAGCTTAGCCCCACAGGGGAACACTGAAGCTTTCTTT.

This clone is medium-sized by share. The chain couples TRBV30 to TRBJ2-7; no clear D. V dropped 1 base and J dropped 3 bases, with 7 bases sitting between them. Germline CDR1 GTSNPN, CDR2 SVGIG (reference sequence). The CDR3 has 12 residues. In nucleotides, the CDR3 is TGTGCCTGGAGTGCTCCAGACTACGAGCAGTACTTC. Its translation is CAWSAPDYEQYF.

This clone showed up many times. V usage is TRBV7-2 and J usage is TRBJ2-3, with 12 bases identical to TRBD2. This CDR3 is 18 amino acids long. V shed 1 base, J shed 2 bases, and the junction held 7 bases outside the gene matches. Germline V CDR1 and CDR2: SGHTA, FQGNSA. The CDR3 region is CASSLGSTSGGSTDTQYF. CDR3 DNA: TGTGCCAGCAGCTTAGGGTCAACTAGCGGGGGGTCCACAGATACGCAGTATTTT.

In DNA, the CDR3 is TGTGCCAGCAGCCAAACCGGGACTCTCCACTTT. As protein: CASSQTGTLHF. V gene TRBV16 combines with J gene TRBJ1-6; the D gene is possibly TRBD1 (5 bases). Germline loops: CDR1 KGHSY, CDR2 FQNENV. Deletions cut 2 bases from V and 16 bases from J, with 9 bases between. The CDR3 spans 11 residues.

This clone was counted between two and nine times. CDR3 region: CASRPSGANTEAFF. DNA of the CDR3: TGTGCCAGCAGACCATCAGGGGCGAACACTGAAGCTTTCTTT. The rearrangement links TRBV28 to TRBJ1-1; D is perhaps TRBD1 (6 bases). The CDR3 consists of 14 residues. The germline V gene has CDR1 MDHEN and CDR2 SYDVKM. The V end lost 6 bases, the J end lost 1 base, and 12 bases lay between the germline ends.

This clone was counted between two and nine times. This chain joins TRBV29-1 and TRBJ2-1, with 9 bases that match TRBD2. CDR1 and CDR2 from the germline V gene are SQVTM and ANQGSEA. The CDR3 extends over 14 amino acids. V shed 3 bases and J 9 bases; nucleotides not matched to a gene: 9. CDR3 region: CSVDSDAGGGEQFF. The CDR3 DNA follows: TGCAGCGTTGATTCGGACGCGGGGGGGGGTGAGCAGTTCTTC.

This clone was detected ten times or more. The J gene is TRBJ1-1, the V gene TRBV9, with 7 bases that match TRBD1. J was trimmed by 6 bases and V by 4 bases; bases with no gene match: 9. The CDR3 consists of 14 residues. Germline V CDR1 and CDR2: SGDLS, YYNGEE. This chain's CDR3 is CASSLRYDRAEAFF. CDR3 nucleotide sequence: TGTGCCAGCAGCCTAAGATATGACAGGGCTGAAGCTTTCTTT.

Judged by abundance, this clone is medium-sized. This rearrangement joins TRBV30 to TRBJ1-2; D call uncertain. The V gene's germline CDR1 is GTSNPN and CDR2 SVGIG (reference sequence). The CDR3 has 15 amino acids. With 0 bases removed from V and 0 bases from J, the gap between germline ends came to 11 bases. The CDR3 reads CAWSVLGQTNYGYTF. The CDR3 DNA follows: TGTGCCTGGAGTGTACTGGGCCAAACTAACTATGGCTACACCTTC.

The rearrangement links TRBV5-1 to TRBJ1-2, with D hard to call. The germline V gene has CDR1 SGHRS and CDR2 YFSETQ. Trimming took off 0 bases at V and 7 bases at J, with 19 bases between the two ends. The CDR3 runs 16 residues. The CDR3: CASSLDQAGSVCGYTF. The DNA of the CDR3 is TGCGCCAGCAGCTTGGATCAAGCAGGCTCGGTCTGTGGCTACACCTTC.

This chain uses TRBV5-1 with TRBJ2-7; D is tentatively TRBD1 or TRBD2 (5 bases each). The germline CDR1 and CDR2 sequences are SGHRS and YFSETQ. The CDR3 length is 16 residues. V gave up 4 bases and J gave up 3 bases, with 20 bases separating them. CDR3 sequence reads: CASSPGPGLGIYEQYF. CDR3 bases: TGCGCCAGCAGCCCGGGACCTGGCCTAGGAATCTACGAGCAGTACTTC.